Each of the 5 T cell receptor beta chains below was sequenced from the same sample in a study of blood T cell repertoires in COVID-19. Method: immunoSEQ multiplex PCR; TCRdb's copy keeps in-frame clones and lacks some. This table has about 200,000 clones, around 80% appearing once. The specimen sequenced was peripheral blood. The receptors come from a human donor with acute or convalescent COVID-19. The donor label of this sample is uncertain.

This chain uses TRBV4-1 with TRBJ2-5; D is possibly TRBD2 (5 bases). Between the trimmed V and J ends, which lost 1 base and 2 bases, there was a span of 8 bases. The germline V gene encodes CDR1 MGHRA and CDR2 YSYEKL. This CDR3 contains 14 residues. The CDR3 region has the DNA TGCGCCAGCAGCCAAGGGACTGTACAAGAGACCCAGTACTTC. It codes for CASSQGTVQETQYF.

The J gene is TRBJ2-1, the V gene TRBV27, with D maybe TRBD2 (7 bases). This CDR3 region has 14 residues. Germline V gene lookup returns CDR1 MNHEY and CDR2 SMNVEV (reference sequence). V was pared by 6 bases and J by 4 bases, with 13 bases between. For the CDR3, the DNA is TGTGCCAGCAGGGGAGGGGGGCTGTACAATGAGCAGTTCTTC. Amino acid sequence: CASRGGGLYNEQFF.

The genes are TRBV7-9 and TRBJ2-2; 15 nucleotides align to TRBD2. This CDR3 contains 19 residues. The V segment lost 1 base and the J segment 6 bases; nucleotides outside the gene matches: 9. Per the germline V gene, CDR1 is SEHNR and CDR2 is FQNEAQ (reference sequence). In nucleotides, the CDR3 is TGTGCCAGCAGCTTAGGTCCGGGACTAGCGGGAGGACTTGCCGGGGAGCTGTTTTTT. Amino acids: CASSLGPGLAGGLAGELFF.

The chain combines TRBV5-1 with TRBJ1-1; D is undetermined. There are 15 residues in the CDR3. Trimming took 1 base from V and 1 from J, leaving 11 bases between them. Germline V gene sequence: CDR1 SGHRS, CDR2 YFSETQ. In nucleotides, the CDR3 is TGCGCCAGCAGCTTGAATGGGCAGTGGAACACTGAAGCTTTCTTT. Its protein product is CASSLNGQWNTEAFF.

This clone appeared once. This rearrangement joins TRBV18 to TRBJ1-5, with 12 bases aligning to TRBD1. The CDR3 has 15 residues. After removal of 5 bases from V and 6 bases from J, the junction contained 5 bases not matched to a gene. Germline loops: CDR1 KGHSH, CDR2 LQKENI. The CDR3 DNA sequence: TGTGCCAGCTCAGCGGGACAGGGGGCCTTTCAGCCCCAGCATTTT. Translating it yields CASSAGQGAFQPQHF.